This T cell receptor (beta chain) emerged from a study of beta chain features in type 1 diabetes. For the study at large: Comparable age, gender and cell yields were observed in patients relative to healthy donors.

In regard to this clone: Its target is unknown.

J was trimmed by 5 bases and V by 4 bases; bases with no gene match: 8. Germline assignment: CDR1 SGHRS and CDR2 YFSETQ. The CDR3 contains 14 residues. Sequenced material consisted of expressed TCRB transcripts (all of the isolated RNA was reverse transcribed). Sequencing was performed with immunoSEQ multiplex PCR; in TCRdb, only in-frame clones are kept and a portion is missing. The sample carries hundreds of thousands of clones, over 10% recorded once. Broader study findings: Shortening that was moderate but significant affected the TCRB CDR3s of Type 1 diabetes patients in all four CD4+ subsets. Patients' naive, central memory and Treg TCRB repertoires seemed closer to one another than those of healthy donors.

Sorted cells reached over 98% purity in every population. This chain links TRBV5-1 with TRBJ2-5; 7 positions match TRBD2. The specimen was naive CD4+ T cells from blood. This receptor was taken from a woman aged 18-29 years with type 1 diabetes. The CDR3, as DNA: TGCGCCAGCAGCCCCCCCGGGGGGACCGAGACCCAGTACTTC. This sequence encodes CASSPPGGTETQYF.